Listed below are T cell receptor beta chains from one sample, sequenced in a study of T cell responses to AZD1222 COVID-19 vaccine. Profiling relied on immunoSEQ multiplex PCR, and the TCRdb table lists in-frame clones only, not all of them. Of about 140,000 clones in the sample, just over 90% were seen once. Sample: peripheral blood, taken on day 0 of MenACWY control vaccination. These TCRs come from an adult in good health. Both conserved end residues are part of each CDR3. The D gene is left open where the match is weak.

CDR3: CASSRGPPGQQNSPLHF
J: TRBJ1-6
D: TRBD1
V: TRBV5-1

CDR3: CSGSERGGSETQYF
J: TRBJ2-5
D: TRBD2
V: TRBV29-1

CDR3: CASSTVGAPPNYGYTF
J: TRBJ1-2
D: .
V: TRBV19

CDR3: CSASMTGGYEQYF
J: TRBJ2-7
D: TRBD1
V: TRBV20-1

CDR3: CAWKQASGNTIYF
J: TRBJ1-3
D: .
V: TRBV30

CDR3: CASSLTGRGQPQHF
J: TRBJ1-5
D: TRBD1
V: TRBV7-9

CDR3: CASSQEQGNTGELFF
J: TRBJ2-2
D: .
V: TRBV4-2

CDR3: CASSDGMENTEAFF
J: TRBJ1-1
D: .
V: TRBV6-1

CDR3: CASSVGGDSYEQYF
J: TRBJ2-7
D: .
V: TRBV9

CDR3: CASSSTTGTNEQFF
J: TRBJ2-1
D: .
V: TRBV27

CDR3: CASSLGRVWAGELFF
J: TRBJ2-2
D: .
V: TRBV5-8